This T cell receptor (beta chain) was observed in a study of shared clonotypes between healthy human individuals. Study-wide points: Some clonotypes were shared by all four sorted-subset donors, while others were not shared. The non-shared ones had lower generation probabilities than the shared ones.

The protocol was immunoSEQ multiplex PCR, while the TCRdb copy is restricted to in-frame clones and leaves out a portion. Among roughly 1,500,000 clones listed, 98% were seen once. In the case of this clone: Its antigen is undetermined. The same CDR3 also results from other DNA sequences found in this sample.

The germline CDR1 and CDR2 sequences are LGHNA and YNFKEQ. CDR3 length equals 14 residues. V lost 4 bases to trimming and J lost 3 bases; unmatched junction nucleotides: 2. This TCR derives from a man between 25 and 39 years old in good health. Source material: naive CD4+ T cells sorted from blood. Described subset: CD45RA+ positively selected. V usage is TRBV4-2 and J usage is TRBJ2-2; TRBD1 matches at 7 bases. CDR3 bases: TGTGCCAGCAGCCGCCAGGGGGACACCGGGGAGCTGTTTTTT. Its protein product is CASSRQGDTGELFF.